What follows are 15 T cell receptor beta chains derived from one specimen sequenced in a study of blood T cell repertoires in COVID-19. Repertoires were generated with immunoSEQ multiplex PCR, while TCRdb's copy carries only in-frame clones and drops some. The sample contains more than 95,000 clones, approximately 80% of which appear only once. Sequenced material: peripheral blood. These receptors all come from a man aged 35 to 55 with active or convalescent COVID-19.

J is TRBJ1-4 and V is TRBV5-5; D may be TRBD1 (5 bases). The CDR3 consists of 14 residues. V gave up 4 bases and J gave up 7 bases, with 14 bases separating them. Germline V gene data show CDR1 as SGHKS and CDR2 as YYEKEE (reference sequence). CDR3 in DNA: TGTGCCAGCAGCCAGACTTTAAGGGGTGAAAAACTGTTTTTT. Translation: CASSQTLRGEKLFF.

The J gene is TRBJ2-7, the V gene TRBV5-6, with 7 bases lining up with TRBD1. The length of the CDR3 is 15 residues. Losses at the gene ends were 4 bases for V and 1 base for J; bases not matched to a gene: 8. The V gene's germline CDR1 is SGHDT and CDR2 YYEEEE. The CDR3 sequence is CASSTWTGLSYEQYF. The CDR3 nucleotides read TGTGCCAGCAGCACCTGGACAGGCCTATCCTACGAGCAGTACTTC.

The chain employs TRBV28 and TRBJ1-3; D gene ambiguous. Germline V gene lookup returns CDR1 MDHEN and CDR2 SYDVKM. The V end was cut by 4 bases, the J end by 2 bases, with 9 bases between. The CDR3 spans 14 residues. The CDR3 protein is CASSYKGAGNTIYF. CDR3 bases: TGTGCCAGCAGTTATAAGGGAGCTGGAAACACCATATATTTT.

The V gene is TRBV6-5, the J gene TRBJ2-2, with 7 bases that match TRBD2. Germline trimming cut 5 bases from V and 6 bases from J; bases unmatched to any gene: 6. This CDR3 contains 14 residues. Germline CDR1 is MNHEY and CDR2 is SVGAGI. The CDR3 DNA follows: TGTGCCAGCAGTCCCAAGACTAGCCCCGGGGAGCTGTTTTTT. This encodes CASSPKTSPGELFF.

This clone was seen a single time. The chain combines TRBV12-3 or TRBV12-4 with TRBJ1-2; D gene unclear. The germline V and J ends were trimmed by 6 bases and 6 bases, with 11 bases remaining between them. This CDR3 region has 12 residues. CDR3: CASSLYGDGYTF. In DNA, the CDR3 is TGTGCCAGCAGCCTTTACGGGGATGGCTACACCTTC.

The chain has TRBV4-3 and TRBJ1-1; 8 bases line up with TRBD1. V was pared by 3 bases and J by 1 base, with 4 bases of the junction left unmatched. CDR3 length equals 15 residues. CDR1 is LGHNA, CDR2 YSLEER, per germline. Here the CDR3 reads CASSHVDRENTEAFF. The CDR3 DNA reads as TGCGCCAGCAGCCACGTGGACAGGGAGAACACTGAAGCTTTCTTT.

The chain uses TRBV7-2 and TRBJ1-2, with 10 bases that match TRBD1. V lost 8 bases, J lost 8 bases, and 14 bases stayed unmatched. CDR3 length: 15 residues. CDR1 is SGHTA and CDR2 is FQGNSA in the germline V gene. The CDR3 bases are TGTGCCAGCGCGGAGACAGGGGGCTTAATGAGAGGCTACACCTTC. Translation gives CASAETGGLMRGYTF.

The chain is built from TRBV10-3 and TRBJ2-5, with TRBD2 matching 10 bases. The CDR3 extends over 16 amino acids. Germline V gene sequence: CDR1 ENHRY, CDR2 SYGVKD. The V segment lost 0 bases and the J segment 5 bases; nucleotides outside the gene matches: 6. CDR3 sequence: CAISESSGRAVETQYF. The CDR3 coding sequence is TGTGCCATCAGTGAGTCGAGCGGGAGGGCCGTGGAGACCCAGTACTTC.

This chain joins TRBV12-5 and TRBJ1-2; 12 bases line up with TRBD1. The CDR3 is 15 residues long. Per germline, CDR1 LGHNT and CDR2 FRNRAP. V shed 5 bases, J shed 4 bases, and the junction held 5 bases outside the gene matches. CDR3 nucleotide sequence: TGTGCTAGTGGTGGGGACAGGGGGCGGGTCTATGGCTACACCTTC. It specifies CASGGDRGRVYGYTF.

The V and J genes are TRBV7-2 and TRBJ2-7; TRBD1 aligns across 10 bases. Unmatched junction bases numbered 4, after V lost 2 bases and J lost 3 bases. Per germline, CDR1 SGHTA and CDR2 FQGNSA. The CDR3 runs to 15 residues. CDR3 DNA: TGTGCCAGCAGCTTACCGGGACAGGGGAGCTACGAGCAGTACTTC. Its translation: CASSLPGQGSYEQYF.

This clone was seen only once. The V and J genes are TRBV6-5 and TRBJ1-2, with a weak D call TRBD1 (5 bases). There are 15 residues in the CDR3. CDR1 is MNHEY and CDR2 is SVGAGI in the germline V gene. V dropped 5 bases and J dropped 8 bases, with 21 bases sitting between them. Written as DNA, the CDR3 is TGTGCCAGCAGTCGAACTTCGGACCCGGGGGTAGGCTACACCTTC. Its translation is CASSRTSDPGVGYTF.

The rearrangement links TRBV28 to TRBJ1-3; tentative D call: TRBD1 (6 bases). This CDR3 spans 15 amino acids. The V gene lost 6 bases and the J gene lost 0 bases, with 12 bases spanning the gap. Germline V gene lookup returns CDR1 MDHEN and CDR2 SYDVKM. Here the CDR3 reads CASSRQAFSGNTIYF. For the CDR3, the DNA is TGTGCCAGCAGCAGACAGGCGTTCTCTGGAAACACCATATATTTT.

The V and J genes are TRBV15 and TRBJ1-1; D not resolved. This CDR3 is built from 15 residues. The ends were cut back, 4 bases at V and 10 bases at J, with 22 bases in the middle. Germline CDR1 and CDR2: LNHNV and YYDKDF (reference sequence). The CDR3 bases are TGTGCCACCAGCACCCCGCGCGGAGGGAAGCGGTCAGCTTTCTTT. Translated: CATSTPRGGKRSAFF.

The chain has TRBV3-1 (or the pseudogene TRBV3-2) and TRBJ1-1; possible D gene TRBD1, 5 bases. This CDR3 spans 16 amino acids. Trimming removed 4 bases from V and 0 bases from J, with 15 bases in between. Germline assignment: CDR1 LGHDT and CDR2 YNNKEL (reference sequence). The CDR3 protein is CASSPRGSRLNTEAFF. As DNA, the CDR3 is TGTGCCAGCAGCCCCCGGGGGTCTAGGTTGAACACTGAAGCTTTCTTT.

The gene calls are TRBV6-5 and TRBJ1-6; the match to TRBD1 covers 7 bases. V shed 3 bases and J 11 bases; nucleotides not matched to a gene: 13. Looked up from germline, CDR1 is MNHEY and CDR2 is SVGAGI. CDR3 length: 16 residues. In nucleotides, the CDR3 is TGTGCCAGCAGTTATATCGGGGGACAGACGATTACACCCCTCCACTTT. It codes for CASSYIGGQTITPLHF.